A selection of T cell receptor beta chains follows, all from one sample in a study of blood T cell repertoires in COVID-19. Measured with immunoSEQ multiplex PCR; TCRdb has only the in-frame clones, and not every one. This sample has 120,000 or so clones, with 85% to 90% found just once. Sequencing input: peripheral blood. These receptors all stem from a man aged 55 to 69 with acute or convalescent COVID-19. CDR3s include the opening cysteine and the closing phenylalanine or tryptophan. D genes are given only for firm matches. Size is stated for part of the rows, as once, few or many counts, or as a class when the clone is expanded.

j_call | d_call | clone_size | v_call | cdr3_aa | cdr3_nt
TRBJ1-1 | - | - | TRBV5-5 | CASSYRGFTEAFF | TGTGCCAGCAGCTATAGAGGGTTCACTGAAGCTTTCTTT
TRBJ2-5 | TRBD2 | - | TRBV11-2 | CASSFSSGSGETQYF | TGTGCCAGCAGCTTTAGTAGCGGGAGCGGGGAGACCCAGTACTTC
TRBJ1-1 | TRBD1 | few | TRBV29-1 | CSGTGTGGTEAFF | TGCAGCGGTACCGGGACAGGGGGTACTGAAGCTTTCTTT
TRBJ2-1 | TRBD1 | few | TRBV7-7 | CASSPPGQGAPDEQFF | TGTGCCAGCAGTCCCCCGGGACAGGGGGCTCCCGATGAGCAGTTCTTC
TRBJ2-7 | TRBD2 | - | TRBV11-3 | CASSPSSGSHEQYF | TGTGCCAGCAGCCCGTCTAGCGGGAGCCACGAGCAGTACTTC
TRBJ2-3 | - | - | TRBV4-3 | CASSQGGLGTDTQYF | TGCGCCAGCAGCCAAGGCGGACTTGGCACAGATACGCAGTATTTT
TRBJ2-3 | TRBD2 | - | TRBV5-1 | CASSLTGGQGDTQYF | TGCGCCAGCAGCTTGACGGGAGGGCAGGGAGATACGCAGTATTTT
TRBJ1-6 | - | - | TRBV9 | CASSDGGFGTPLHF | TGTGCCAGCAGCGACGGAGGTTTCGGGACACCCCTCCACTTT
TRBJ1-1 | TRBD1 | - | TRBV9 | CARERGTGGDTEAFF | TGTGCCAGAGAAAGGGGAACAGGGGGGGACACTGAAGCTTTCTTT
TRBJ1-2 | - | once | TRBV6-5 | CASSLGHGSNYGYTF | TGTGCCAGCAGTTTGGGACATGGGTCTAACTATGGCTACACCTTC
TRBJ2-2 | TRBD1 | - | TRBV9 | CASSVAQTGDNTGELFF | TGTGCCAGCAGCGTAGCTCAGACAGGGGACAACACCGGGGAGCTGTTTTTT
TRBJ2-2 | TRBD2 | - | TRBV7-9 | CASSVPSGKGELFF | TGTGCCAGCAGCGTTCCTAGCGGGAAAGGGGAGCTGTTTTTT
TRBJ2-3 | TRBD2 | once | TRBV5-6 | CASSRGSGNIRTDTQYF | TGTGCCAGCAGCCGCGGTAGCGGGAATATTCGCACAGATACGCAGTATTTT
TRBJ1-2 | TRBD1 | - | TRBV2 | CASSDAGTGGYGYTF | TGTGCCAGCAGTGATGCCGGGACAGGAGGCTATGGCTACACCTTC
TRBJ1-2 | - | - | TRBV9 | CASSLPPGGRENGYTF | TGTGCCAGCAGCCTCCCTCCGGGGGGCAGGGAAAATGGCTACACCTTC
TRBJ2-1 | TRBD2 | - | TRBV11-3 | CASSFGGGVHNEQFF | TGTGCCAGCAGCTTCGGGGGGGGAGTACACAATGAGCAGTTCTTC
TRBJ2-7 | - | - | TRBV19 | CASSPGTLAYEQYF | TGTGCCAGTAGCCCTGGGACATTAGCCTACGAGCAGTACTTC
TRBJ2-2 | TRBD1 | - | TRBV27 | CASRTGIIGVNTGELFF | TGTGCCAGCAGGACAGGGATCATAGGGGTTAACACCGGGGAGCTGTTTTTT
TRBJ1-5 | TRBD1 | once | TRBV30 | CAWSVSPDRVQPQHF | TGTGCCTGGAGTGTATCCCCGGACAGGGTTCAGCCCCAGCATTTT
TRBJ2-5 | - | - | TRBV14 | CASSQGRMLDPETQYF | TGTGCCAGCAGCCAAGGGAGGATGCTAGACCCAGAGACCCAGTACTTC
TRBJ2-3 | - | - | TRBV27 | CASSFTPGNTQYF | TGTGCCAGCAGTTTCACGCCAGGGAATACGCAGTATTTT
TRBJ1-5 | - | - | TRBV2 | CASSDGQGVQPQHF | TGTGCCAGCAGTGATGGTCAAGGGGTCCAGCCCCAGCATTTT
TRBJ2-3 | - | - | TRBV7-2 | CASSLRGQGTDTQYF | TGTGCCAGCAGCTTACGTGGGCAGGGCACAGATACGCAGTATTTT
TRBJ1-1 | TRBD1 | - | TRBV5-4 | CASRKDRGMNTEAFF | TGTGCCAGCAGAAAAGACAGGGGAATGAACACTGAAGCTTTCTTT
TRBJ1-1 | - | few | TRBV6-1 | CASSEQARVGTEAFF | TGTGCCAGCAGTGAACAAGCCAGGGTAGGGACTGAAGCTTTCTTT
TRBJ2-7 | - | - | TRBV6-6 | CASSYLRDEQYF | TGTGCCAGCAGTTATCTCAGGGACGAGCAGTACTTC
TRBJ2-7 | TRBD2 | - | TRBV27 | CASSPKTSGGKGEQYF | TGTGCCAGCAGTCCAAAGACTAGCGGGGGTAAAGGGGAGCAGTACTTC
TRBJ2-1 | TRBD2 | - | TRBV5-6 | CASSRLAGDKYEQFF | TGTGCCAGCAGCCGACTAGCGGGAGATAAATATGAGCAGTTCTTC
TRBJ1-5 | - | - | TRBV11-2 | CASSLDRVGQPQHF | TGTGCCAGCAGCTTAGACAGGGTAGGGCAGCCCCAGCATTTT
TRBJ1-2 | TRBD1 | once | TRBV29-1 | CSVDTGGNYGYTF | TGCAGCGTTGATACAGGGGGCAACTATGGCTACACCTTC
TRBJ1-2 | - | once | TRBV2 | CASSLSVSYGYTF | TGTGCCAGCAGCCTCAGTGTCTCCTATGGCTACACCTTC
TRBJ1-2 | - | - | TRBV28 | CASSFPDRYGGYTF | TGTGCCAGCAGTTTCCCCGACAGATACGGGGGCTACACCTTC
TRBJ2-5 | TRBD1 | - | TRBV18 | CASSPQTGGEETQYF | TGTGCCAGCTCACCACAGACAGGGGGCGAGGAGACCCAGTACTTC
TRBJ1-6 | - | once | TRBV3-1/TRBV3-2 | CASSLHRSPLHF | TGTGCCAGCAGCCTACACCGTTCACCCCTCCACTTT
TRBJ1-4 | - | - | TRBV4-2 | CASNPSWTAHEKLFF | TGTGCCAGCAACCCTTCGTGGACAGCTCATGAAAAACTGTTTTTT
TRBJ2-3 | - | - | TRBV11-3 | CASSFNRVTDTQYF | TGTGCCAGCAGCTTTAACAGGGTAACAGATACGCAGTATTTT
TRBJ2-3 | - | - | TRBV11-2 | CASSLIREGDTQYF | TGTGCCAGCAGCTTAATCCGGGAAGGAGATACGCAGTATTTT
TRBJ1-2 | - | - | TRBV19 | CPNDRGYTF | TGTCCCAATGATCGGGGCTACACCTTC
TRBJ1-6 | TRBD1 | once | TRBV5-5 | CASSPDGTAVNSPLHF | TGTGCCAGCAGCCCCGACGGGACAGCCGTTAATTCACCCCTCCACTTT
TRBJ2-7 | - | - | TRBV7-9 | CASSLWQDTYEQYF | TGTGCCAGCAGCTTATGGCAGGACACCTACGAGCAGTACTTC
TRBJ2-2 | - | - | TRBV10-3 | CAISNRENTGELFF | TGTGCCATCAGTAACAGGGAAAACACCGGGGAGCTGTTTTTT
TRBJ2-7 | - | - | TRBV7-2 | CASSLKFVGGSGEQYF | TGTGCCAGCAGCTTAAAATTCGTCGGGGGTTCGGGCGAGCAGTACTTC
TRBJ2-7 | - | - | TRBV6-5 | CASSYTDSSSYEQYF | TGTGCCAGCAGTTATACCGACTCCAGCTCCTACGAGCAGTACTTC
TRBJ2-5 | TRBD1 | - | TRBV2 | CASTRTGAIQETQYF | TGTGCCAGCACCAGGACAGGGGCCATCCAAGAGACCCAGTACTTC
TRBJ1-4 | - | - | TRBV29-1 | CSVRTLNEKLFF | TGCAGCGTTCGGACACTTAATGAAAAACTGTTTTTT
TRBJ1-2 | TRBD1 | - | TRBV5-4 | CASNRDRGKDGYTF | TGTGCCAGCAACCGGGACAGGGGGAAAGATGGCTACACCTTC
TRBJ2-7 | TRBD2 | - | TRBV5-4 | CAFGTSGGSSYEQYF | TGTGCCTTCGGGACTAGCGGAGGATCCTCCTACGAGCAGTACTTC
TRBJ2-4 | - | - | TRBV27 | CASSTPLERVLAKNIQYF | TGTGCCAGCAGCACCCCCCTGGAGCGGGTACTAGCCAAAAACATTCAGTACTTC
TRBJ2-7 | - | - | TRBV9 | CASSVGKAVSSYEQYF | TGTGCCAGCAGCGTAGGGAAAGCGGTTAGCTCCTACGAGCAGTACTTC
TRBJ2-3 | - | - | TRBV7-8 | CASSPQGSTDTQYF | TGTGCCAGCAGCCCCCAGGGGAGCACAGATACGCAGTATTTT
TRBJ1-1 | - | - | TRBV27 | CASRFQGQNTEAFF | TGTGCCAGCAGGTTCCAGGGACAGAACACTGAAGCTTTCTTT
TRBJ2-2 | - | - | TRBV28 | CASRVSDTGELFF | TGTGCCAGCAGAGTGTCGGACACCGGGGAGCTGTTTTTT
TRBJ1-5 | TRBD1 | few | TRBV7-8 | CASSPRGSNQPQHF | TGTGCCAGCAGCCCCAGGGGGTCGAATCAGCCCCAGCATTTT
TRBJ1-5 | - | - | TRBV6-5 | CASAQTFGNQPQHF | TGTGCCAGCGCTCAGACATTTGGCAATCAGCCCCAGCATTTT
TRBJ1-2 | - | - | TRBV5-4 | CASSFAGDFHGYTF | TGTGCCAGCAGCTTTGCGGGGGATTTTCATGGCTACACCTTC
TRBJ2-1 | TRBD2 | - | TRBV11-3 | CASSSGTSGSGEQFF | TGTGCCAGCAGCTCCGGGACTAGCGGGAGTGGAGAGCAGTTCTTC